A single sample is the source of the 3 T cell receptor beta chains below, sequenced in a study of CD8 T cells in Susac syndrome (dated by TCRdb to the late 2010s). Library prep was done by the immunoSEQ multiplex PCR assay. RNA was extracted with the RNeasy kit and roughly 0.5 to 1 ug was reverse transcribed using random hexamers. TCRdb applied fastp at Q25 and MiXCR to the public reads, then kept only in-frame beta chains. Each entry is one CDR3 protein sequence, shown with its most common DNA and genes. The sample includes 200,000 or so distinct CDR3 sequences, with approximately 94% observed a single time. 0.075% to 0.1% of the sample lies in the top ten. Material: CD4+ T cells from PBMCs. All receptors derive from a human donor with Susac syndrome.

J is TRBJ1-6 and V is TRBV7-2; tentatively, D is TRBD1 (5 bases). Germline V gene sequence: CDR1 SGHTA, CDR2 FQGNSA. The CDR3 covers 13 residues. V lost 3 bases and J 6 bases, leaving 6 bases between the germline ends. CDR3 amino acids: CASSFGGNSPLHF. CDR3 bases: TGTGCCAGCAGCTTCGGGGGTAATTCACCCCTCCACTTT.

CDR3 bases: TGTGCCAGCAGTGTAGGGACAGAGCAGTTCTTC. Translated: CASSVGTEQFF. The chain carries TRBV12-3 or TRBV12-4 and TRBJ2-1; TRBD1 might be the D (6 bases). V lost 5 bases and J lost 10, with 9 bases in between. This CDR3 contains 11 residues.

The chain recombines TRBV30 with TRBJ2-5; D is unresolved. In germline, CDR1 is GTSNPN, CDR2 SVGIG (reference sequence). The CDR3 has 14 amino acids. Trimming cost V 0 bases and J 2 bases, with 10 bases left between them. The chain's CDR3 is CAWSVPNSQETQYF. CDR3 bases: TGTGCCTGGAGTGTACCAAACTCACAAGAGACCCAGTACTTC.